A selection of T cell receptor beta chains follows, all from one sample in a study of cytomegalovirus exposure and HLA in healthy donors. Sequencing was performed with immunoSEQ multiplex PCR; in TCRdb, only in-frame clones are kept and a portion is missing. The sample lists about 100,000 clones, 84% occurring once. Sequenced input: PBMCs. Receptors were obtained from a woman between 18 and 29 years old in good health and CMV-seronegative. Each CDR3 is given with its conserved first and last residue. A D gene is named only where the DNA matches it firmly. Only some rows state a clone size, as once, few, many or a class for expanded clones.

V: TRBV27; J: TRBJ2-3; size: once; D: TRBD2; CDR3: CASSPGTSGVDTQYF; DNA: TGTGCCAGCAGTCCAGGGACTAGCGGGGTAGATACGCAGTATTTT
V: TRBV6-1; J: TRBJ2-7; size: -; D: -; CDR3: CASRKGVSYEQYF; DNA: TGTGCCAGCAGAAAGGGGGTCTCCTACGAGCAGTACTTC
V: TRBV21-1; J: TRBJ1-2; size: once; D: -; CDR3: CANSQGNYGYTF; DNA: TGTGCCAACTCACAGGGGAACTATGGCTACACCTTC
V: TRBV7-9; J: TRBJ2-3; size: -; D: TRBD1; CDR3: CSTCCGVRTGKTDTQYF; DNA: TGTTCCACCTGCTGTGGGGTTAGGACAGGGAAGACAGATACGCAGTATTTT
V: TRBV6-5; J: TRBJ2-7; size: -; D: -; CDR3: CASSYELSYEQYF; DNA: TGTGCCAGCAGTTACGAGCTATCCTACGAGCAGTACTTC
V: TRBV6-5; J: TRBJ1-2; size: -; D: -; CDR3: CASSYGKDYGYTF; DNA: TGTGCCAGCAGTTACGGCAAAGACTATGGCTACACCTTC
V: TRBV7-2; J: TRBJ1-6; size: -; D: -; CDR3: CASSHPVYGSPLHF; DNA: TGTGCCAGCAGCCATCCGGTTTATGGTTCACCCCTCCACTTT
V: TRBV30; J: TRBJ1-6; size: once; D: -; CDR3: CAWSVVRGSYNSPLHF; DNA: TGTGCCTGGAGTGTAGTCCGGGGCTCCTATAATTCACCCCTCCACTTT
V: TRBV14; J: TRBJ1-2; size: -; D: -; CDR3: CASSQAGGGGGYTF; DNA: TGTGCCAGCAGCCAAGCGGGAGGAGGGGGAGGCTACACCTTC
V: TRBV27; J: TRBJ1-6; size: few; D: -; CDR3: CASSIGQTNSPLHF; DNA: TGTGCCAGCAGTATTGGACAGACTAATTCACCCCTCCACTTT
V: TRBV11-2; J: TRBJ2-1; size: -; D: -; CDR3: CASSSEGIEQFF; DNA: TGTGCCAGCAGCTCGGAGGGAATTGAGCAGTTCTTC
V: TRBV5-6; J: TRBJ1-2; size: once; D: -; CDR3: CASSLVRIRNYGYTF; DNA: TGTGCCAGCAGCTTGGTGCGGATCCGGAACTATGGCTACACCTTC
V: TRBV27; J: TRBJ1-5; size: -; D: -; CDR3: CASSLFLPRGHNQPQHF; DNA: TGTGCCAGCAGTTTATTTTTACCCCGGGGTCACAATCAGCCCCAGCATTTT
V: TRBV27; J: TRBJ2-1; size: -; D: -; CDR3: CASSLSSTNNEQFF; DNA: TGTGCCAGCAGTTTATCTAGCACCAACAATGAGCAGTTCTTC
V: TRBV2; J: TRBJ1-2; size: -; D: TRBD1; CDR3: CASSAGQGDRYGYTF; DNA: TGTGCCAGCAGCGCCGGACAGGGGGACCGCTATGGCTACACCTTC
V: TRBV6-1; J: TRBJ2-3; size: -; D: -; CDR3: CASSESQLDTQYF; DNA: TGTGCCAGCAGTGAATCGCAGTTGGATACGCAGTATTTT
V: TRBV7-3; J: TRBJ1-2; size: -; D: -; CDR3: CASRQLRDTPNYGYTF; DNA: TGTGCCAGCAGGCAACTCCGGGACACTCCTAACTATGGCTACACCTTC
V: TRBV4-1; J: TRBJ1-1; size: -; D: -; CDR3: CASSPSTVNTEAFF; DNA: TGCGCCAGCAGCCCTTCGACAGTGAACACTGAAGCTTTCTTT
V: TRBV6-1; J: TRBJ1-1; size: -; D: -; CDR3: CASSERELREAFF; DNA: TGTGCCAGCAGTGAAAGAGAGTTGCGGGAAGCTTTCTTT
V: TRBV7-9; J: TRBJ2-3; size: -; D: -; CDR3: CSSSPPIEVGTQYF; DNA: TGTTCCAGCAGCCCACCTATAGAGGTTGGTACGCAGTATTTT
V: TRBV11-2; J: TRBJ2-1; size: -; D: TRBD1; CDR3: CASSIGGASYNEQFF; DNA: TGTGCCAGCAGCATAGGGGGCGCGTCCTACAATGAGCAGTTCTTC
V: TRBV11-3; J: TRBJ2-1; size: -; D: TRBD2; CDR3: CASSLRLAVYNEQFF; DNA: TGTGCCAGCAGCTTAAGGCTAGCGGTTTACAATGAGCAGTTCTTC
V: TRBV7-9; J: TRBJ2-7; size: -; D: -; CDR3: CSSRSTDRWSSYEQYF; DNA: TGTTCCAGCCGCTCGACCGACAGGTGGTCCTCCTACGAGCAGTACTTC
V: TRBV5-6; J: TRBJ1-2; size: once; D: TRBD1; CDR3: CASSRRTGEHYGYTF; DNA: TGTGCCAGCAGCCGGCGGACAGGGGAGCACTATGGCTACACCTTC
V: TRBV4-3; J: TRBJ2-3; size: -; D: -; CDR3: CASSQGLEVQTQYF; DNA: TGCGCCAGCAGCCAAGGTTTAGAGGTTCAAACGCAGTATTTT
V: TRBV6-6; J: TRBJ1-6; size: -; D: -; CDR3: CASSYYSDNSPLHF; DNA: TGTGCCAGCAGTTACTACAGTGATAATTCACCCCTCCACTTT
V: TRBV18; J: TRBJ1-5; size: -; D: -; CDR3: CASSPDSYQPQHF; DNA: TGTGCCAGCTCACCAGACAGCTATCAGCCCCAGCATTTT
V: TRBV10-3; J: TRBJ2-5; size: once; D: -; CDR3: CAISESTAGETQYF; DNA: TGTGCCATCAGTGAGTCGACCGCGGGGGAGACCCAGTACTTC
V: TRBV29-1; J: TRBJ2-7; size: -; D: -; CDR3: CSVEVDGGISEQYF; DNA: TGCAGCGTTGAAGTGGATGGGGGGATTAGCGAGCAGTACTTC
V: TRBV4-1; J: TRBJ1-4; size: -; D: -; CDR3: CASSQFDSINEKLFF; DNA: TGCGCCAGCAGCCAGTTCGACAGCATAAATGAAAAACTGTTTTTT
V: TRBV6-1; J: TRBJ2-1; size: once; D: TRBD2; CDR3: CASNPLAGGRNEQFF; DNA: TGTGCCAGCAATCCACTAGCGGGGGGACGGAATGAGCAGTTCTTC
V: TRBV28; J: TRBJ1-1; size: -; D: -; CDR3: CASVIGGTEAFF; DNA: TGTGCCAGCGTGATTGGGGGGACTGAAGCTTTCTTT
V: TRBV7-9; J: TRBJ2-1; size: -; D: -; CDR3: CASSPQGLPFNEQFF; DNA: TGTGCCAGCAGCCCTCAGGGCCTCCCCTTCAATGAGCAGTTCTTC
V: TRBV19; J: TRBJ2-1; size: -; D: -; CDR3: CASSIPGERYNEQFF; DNA: TGTGCCAGTAGTATCCCCGGGGAACGGTACAATGAGCAGTTCTTC
V: TRBV9; J: TRBJ2-5; size: -; D: -; CDR3: CASSEEQGTQYF; DNA: TGTGCCAGCAGCGAAGAACAGGGAACCCAGTACTTC
V: TRBV7-3; J: TRBJ2-1; size: once; D: -; CDR3: CASSFTGHNEQFF; DNA: TGTGCCAGCAGCTTCACAGGGCACAATGAGCAGTTCTTC
V: TRBV30; J: TRBJ2-1; size: once; D: TRBD2; CDR3: CAWSPKPSTGLIYDEQFF; DNA: TGTGCCTGGAGTCCAAAACCGTCTACGGGACTAATTTACGATGAGCAGTTCTTC
V: TRBV6-6; J: TRBJ1-1; size: -; D: -; CDR3: CASSYSKLFEAFF; DNA: TGTGCCAGCAGTTACTCGAAACTCTTTGAAGCTTTCTTT
V: TRBV28; J: TRBJ1-5; size: -; D: -; CDR3: CASSFKRGSSNQPQHF; DNA: TGTGCCAGCAGTTTTAAGCGGGGCTCTAGCAATCAGCCCCAGCATTTT
V: TRBV6-5; J: TRBJ1-1; size: -; D: -; CDR3: CASSRKTGRTEAFF; DNA: TGTGCCAGCAGCCGTAAAACAGGAAGGACTGAAGCTTTCTTT
V: TRBV5-6; J: TRBJ2-3; size: -; D: -; CDR3: CASSLAGLNTQYF; DNA: TGTGCCAGCAGCTTGGCGGGTCTTAATACGCAGTATTTT
V: TRBV5-1; J: TRBJ2-1; size: -; D: -; CDR3: CASRLAVSVYNEQFF; DNA: TGCGCCAGCAGATTAGCGGTATCCGTCTACAATGAGCAGTTCTTC
V: TRBV7-9; J: TRBJ2-3; size: -; D: TRBD1; CDR3: CASSPGTGRDDTQYF; DNA: TGTGCCAGCAGCCCGGGGACAGGGCGCGATGATACGCAGTATTTT
V: TRBV7-9; J: TRBJ2-1; size: -; D: -; CDR3: CASSLGGHNEQFF; DNA: TGTGCCAGCAGCCTAGGGGGGCACAATGAGCAGTTCTTC
V: TRBV11-2; J: TRBJ2-3; size: -; D: -; CDR3: CASSLAGGTDTQYF; DNA: TGTGCCAGCAGCTTAGCGGGTGGGACAGATACGCAGTATTTT
V: TRBV6-1; J: TRBJ1-5; size: once; D: -; CDR3: CASSGTRYQPQHF; DNA: TGTGCCAGCAGCGGGACACGGTATCAGCCCCAGCATTTT
V: TRBV5-1; J: TRBJ1-1; size: -; D: -; CDR3: CASSLVPGNTEAFF; DNA: TGCGCCAGCAGCTTGGTCCCCGGGAACACTGAAGCTTTCTTT
V: TRBV29-1; J: TRBJ2-2; size: -; D: -; CDR3: CSVYVSGEGTGELFF; DNA: TGCAGCGTTTATGTCTCGGGAGAGGGCACCGGGGAGCTGTTTTTT